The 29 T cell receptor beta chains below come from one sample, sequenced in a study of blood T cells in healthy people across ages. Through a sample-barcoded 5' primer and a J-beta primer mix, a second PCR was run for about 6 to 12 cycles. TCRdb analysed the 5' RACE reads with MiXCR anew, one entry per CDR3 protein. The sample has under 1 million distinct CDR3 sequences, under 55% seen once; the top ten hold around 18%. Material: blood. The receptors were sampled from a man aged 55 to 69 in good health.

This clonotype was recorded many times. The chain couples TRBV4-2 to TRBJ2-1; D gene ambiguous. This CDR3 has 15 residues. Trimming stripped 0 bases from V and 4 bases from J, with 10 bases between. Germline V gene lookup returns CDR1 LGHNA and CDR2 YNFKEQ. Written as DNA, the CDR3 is TGTGCCAGCAGCCAAGATAGTGGCCCGTACAATGAGCAGTTCTTC. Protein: CASSQDSGPYNEQFF.

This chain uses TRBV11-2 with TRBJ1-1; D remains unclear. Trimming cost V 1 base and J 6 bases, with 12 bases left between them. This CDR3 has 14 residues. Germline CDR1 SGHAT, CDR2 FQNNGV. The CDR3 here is CASSLVGSGAEAFF. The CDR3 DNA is TGTGCCAGCAGCTTAGTGGGCAGTGGCGCTGAAGCTTTCTTT. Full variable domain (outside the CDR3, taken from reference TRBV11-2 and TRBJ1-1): EAGVAQSPRYKIIEKRQSVAFWCNPISGHATLYWYQQILGQGPKLLIQFQNNGVVDDSQLPKDRFSAERLKGVDSTLKIQPAKLEDSAVYLCASSLVGSGAEAFFGQGTRLTVV.

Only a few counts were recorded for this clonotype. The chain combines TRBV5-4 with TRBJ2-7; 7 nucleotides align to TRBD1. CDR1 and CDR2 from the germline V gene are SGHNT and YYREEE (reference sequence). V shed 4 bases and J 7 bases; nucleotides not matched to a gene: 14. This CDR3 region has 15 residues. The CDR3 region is CASSIGTEAKGEQYF. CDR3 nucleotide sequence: TGTGCCAGCAGCATCGGGACAGAAGCTAAGGGGGAGCAGTACTTC.

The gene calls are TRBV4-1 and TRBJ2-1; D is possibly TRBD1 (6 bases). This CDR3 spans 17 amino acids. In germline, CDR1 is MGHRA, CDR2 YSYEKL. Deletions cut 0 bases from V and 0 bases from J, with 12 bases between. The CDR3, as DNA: TGCGCCAGCAGCCAAGATTCGAGGGGGAGCTCCTACAATGAGCAGTTCTTC. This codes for CASSQDSRGSSYNEQFF.

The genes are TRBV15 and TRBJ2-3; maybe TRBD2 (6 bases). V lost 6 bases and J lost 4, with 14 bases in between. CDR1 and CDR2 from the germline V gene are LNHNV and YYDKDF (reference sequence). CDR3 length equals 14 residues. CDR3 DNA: TGTGCCACCAGTGCGGGGATCCTTCCAGATACGCAGTATTTT. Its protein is CATSAGILPDTQYF.

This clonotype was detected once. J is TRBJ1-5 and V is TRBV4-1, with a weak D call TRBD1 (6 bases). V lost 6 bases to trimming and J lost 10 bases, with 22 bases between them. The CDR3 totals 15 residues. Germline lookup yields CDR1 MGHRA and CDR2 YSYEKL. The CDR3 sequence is CASSAGQTKIGPQHF. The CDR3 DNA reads TGCGCCAGCAGTGCCGGACAGACTAAAATAGGTCCCCAGCATTTT.

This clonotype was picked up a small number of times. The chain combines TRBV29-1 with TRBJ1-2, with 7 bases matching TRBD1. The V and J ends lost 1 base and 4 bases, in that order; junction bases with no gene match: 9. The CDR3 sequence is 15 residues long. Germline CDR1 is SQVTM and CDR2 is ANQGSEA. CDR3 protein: CSVEGGGRDFYGYTF. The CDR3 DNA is TGCAGCGTTGAAGGAGGGGGCAGGGACTTCTATGGCTACACCTTC.

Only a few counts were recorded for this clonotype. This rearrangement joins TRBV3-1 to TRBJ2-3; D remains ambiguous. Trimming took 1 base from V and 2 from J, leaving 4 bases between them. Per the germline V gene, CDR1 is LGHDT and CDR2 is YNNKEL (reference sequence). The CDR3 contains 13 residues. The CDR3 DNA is TGTGCCAGCAGCCAAGGGTACACAGATACGCAGTATTTT. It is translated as CASSQGYTDTQYF.

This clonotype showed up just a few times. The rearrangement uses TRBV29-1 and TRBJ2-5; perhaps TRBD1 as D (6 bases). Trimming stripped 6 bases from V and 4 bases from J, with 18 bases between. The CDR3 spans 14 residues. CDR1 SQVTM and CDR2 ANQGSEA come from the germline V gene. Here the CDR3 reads CSVARDTLGETQYF. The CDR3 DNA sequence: TGCAGCGTCGCTCGGGACACCCTCGGAGAGACCCAGTACTTC.

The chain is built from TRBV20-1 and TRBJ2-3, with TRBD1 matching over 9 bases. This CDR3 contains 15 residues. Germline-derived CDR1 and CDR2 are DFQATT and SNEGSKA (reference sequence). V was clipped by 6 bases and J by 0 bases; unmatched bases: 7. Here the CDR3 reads CSATPGTGSTDTQYF. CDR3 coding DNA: TGCAGTGCCACCCCAGGGACAGGGAGCACAGATACGCAGTATTTT.

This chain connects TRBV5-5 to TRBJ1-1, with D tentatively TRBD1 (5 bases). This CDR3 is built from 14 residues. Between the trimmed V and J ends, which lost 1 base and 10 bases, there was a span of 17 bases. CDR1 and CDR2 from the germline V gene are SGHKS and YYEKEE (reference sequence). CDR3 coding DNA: TGTGCCAGCAGCTTGCGACCAGGCGGGGGAAGAGCTTTCTTT. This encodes CASSLRPGGGRAFF.

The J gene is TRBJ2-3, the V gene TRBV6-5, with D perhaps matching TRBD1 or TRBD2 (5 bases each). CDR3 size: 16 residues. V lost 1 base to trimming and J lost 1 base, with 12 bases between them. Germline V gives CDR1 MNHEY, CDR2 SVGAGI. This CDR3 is CASSYLRARGTDTQYF. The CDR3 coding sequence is TGTGCCAGCAGTTACTTGAGGGCCAGGGGCACAGATACGCAGTATTTT.

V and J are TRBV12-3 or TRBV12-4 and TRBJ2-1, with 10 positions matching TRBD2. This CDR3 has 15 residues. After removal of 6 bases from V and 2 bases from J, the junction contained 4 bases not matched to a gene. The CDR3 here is CASSSGTSAYNEQFF. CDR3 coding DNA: TGTGCCAGCAGCTCCGGGACTAGCGCCTACAATGAGCAGTTCTTC.

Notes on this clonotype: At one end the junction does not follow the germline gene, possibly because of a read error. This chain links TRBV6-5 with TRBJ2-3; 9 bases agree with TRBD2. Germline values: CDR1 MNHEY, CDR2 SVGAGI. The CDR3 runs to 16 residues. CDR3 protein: CASSSATSGDTDMQYF. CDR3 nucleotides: TGTGCCAGCAGTTCCGCGACTAGCGGAGACACAGATATGCAGTATTTT.

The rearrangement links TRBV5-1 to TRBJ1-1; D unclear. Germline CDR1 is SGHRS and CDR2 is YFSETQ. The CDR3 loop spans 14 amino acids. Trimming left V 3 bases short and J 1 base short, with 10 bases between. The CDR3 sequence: CASSSSDSNTEAFF. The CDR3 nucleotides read TGCGCCAGCAGCTCGTCGGACTCGAACACTGAAGCTTTCTTT.

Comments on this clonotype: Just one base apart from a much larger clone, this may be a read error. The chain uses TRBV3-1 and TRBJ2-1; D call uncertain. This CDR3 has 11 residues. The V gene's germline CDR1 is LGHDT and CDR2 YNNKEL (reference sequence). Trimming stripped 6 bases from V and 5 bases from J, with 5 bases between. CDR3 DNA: TGTGCCAGCAGACACAACAATGAGCAGTTCTTC. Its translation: CASRHNNEQFF.

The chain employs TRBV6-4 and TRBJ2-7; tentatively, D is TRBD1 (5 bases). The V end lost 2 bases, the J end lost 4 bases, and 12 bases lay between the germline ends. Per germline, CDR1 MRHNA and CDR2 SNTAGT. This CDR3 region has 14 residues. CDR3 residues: CASSDAGRIYEQYF. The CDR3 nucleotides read TGTGCCAGCAGTGACGCAGGGCGAATTTACGAGCAGTACTTC.

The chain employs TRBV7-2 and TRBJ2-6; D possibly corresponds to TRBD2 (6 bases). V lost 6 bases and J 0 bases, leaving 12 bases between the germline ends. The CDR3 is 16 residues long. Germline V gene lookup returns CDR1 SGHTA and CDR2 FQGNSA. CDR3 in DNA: TGTGCCAGCAGGAACTCCGGGGGCTCTGGGGCCAACGTCCTGACTTTC. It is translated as CASRNSGGSGANVLTF.

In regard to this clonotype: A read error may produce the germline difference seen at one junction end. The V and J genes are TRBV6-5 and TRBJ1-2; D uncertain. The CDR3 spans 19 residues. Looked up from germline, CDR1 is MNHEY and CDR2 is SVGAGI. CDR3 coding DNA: TGTGCCAGCAGCTACTCCGGGCCCCGTCCCCTCTTTGGGAGCTATGGCTACACCTTC. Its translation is CASSYSGPRPLFGSYGYTF.

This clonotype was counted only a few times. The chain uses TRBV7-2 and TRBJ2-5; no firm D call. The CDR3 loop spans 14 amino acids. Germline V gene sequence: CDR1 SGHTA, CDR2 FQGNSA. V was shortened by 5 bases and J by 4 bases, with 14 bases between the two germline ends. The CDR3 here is CASSRRPTLETQYF. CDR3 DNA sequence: TGTGCCAGCAGCCGTAGACCAACTTTAGAGACCCAGTACTTC.

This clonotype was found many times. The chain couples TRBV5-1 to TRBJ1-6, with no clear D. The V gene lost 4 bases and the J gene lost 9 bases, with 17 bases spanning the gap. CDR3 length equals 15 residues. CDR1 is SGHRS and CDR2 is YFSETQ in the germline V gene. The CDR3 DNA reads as TGCGCCAGCAGCCTAACCGGGGAGAGGAGTTCACCCCTCCACTTT. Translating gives CASSLTGERSSPLHF.

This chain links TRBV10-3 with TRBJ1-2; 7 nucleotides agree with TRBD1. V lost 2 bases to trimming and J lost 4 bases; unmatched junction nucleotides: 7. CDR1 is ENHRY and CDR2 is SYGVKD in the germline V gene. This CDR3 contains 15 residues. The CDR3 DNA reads TGTGCCATCAGTGAGGTGACAGGGCTTTTCTATGGCTACACCTTC. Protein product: CAISEVTGLFYGYTF.

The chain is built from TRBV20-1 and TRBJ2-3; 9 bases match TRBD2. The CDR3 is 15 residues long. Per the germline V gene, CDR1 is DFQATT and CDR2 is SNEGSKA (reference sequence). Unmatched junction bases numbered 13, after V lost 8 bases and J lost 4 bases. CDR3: CSLKGASGDSDTQYF. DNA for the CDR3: TGCAGTCTAAAGGGGGCTAGCGGGGACTCAGATACGCAGTATTTT.

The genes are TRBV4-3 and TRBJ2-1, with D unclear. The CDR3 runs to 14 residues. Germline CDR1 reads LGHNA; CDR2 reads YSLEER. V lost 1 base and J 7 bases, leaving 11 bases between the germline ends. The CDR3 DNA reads TGCGCCAGCAGCCAAGGCCGGGCCGCTAATGAGCAGTTCTTC. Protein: CASSQGRAANEQFF.

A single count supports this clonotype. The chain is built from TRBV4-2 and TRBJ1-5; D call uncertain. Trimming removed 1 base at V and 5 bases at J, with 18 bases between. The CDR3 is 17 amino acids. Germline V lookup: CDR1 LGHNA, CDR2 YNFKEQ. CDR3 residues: CASSQGQEEGVHQPQHF. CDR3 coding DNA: TGTGCCAGCAGCCAAGGGCAAGAGGAGGGAGTGCATCAGCCCCAGCATTTT.

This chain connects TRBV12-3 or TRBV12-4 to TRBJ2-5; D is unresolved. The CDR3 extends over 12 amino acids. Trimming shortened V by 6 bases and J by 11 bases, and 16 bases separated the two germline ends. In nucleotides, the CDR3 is TGTGCCAGCAGCCACGACACGGGTGAGCAGTACTTC. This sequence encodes CASSHDTGEQYF.

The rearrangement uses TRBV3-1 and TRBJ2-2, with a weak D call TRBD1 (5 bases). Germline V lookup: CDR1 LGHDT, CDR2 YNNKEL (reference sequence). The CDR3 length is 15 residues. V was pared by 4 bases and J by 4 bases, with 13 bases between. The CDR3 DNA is TGTGCCAGCAGCCCTAGAGGACAAGCCACCGGGGAGCTGTTTTTT. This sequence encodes CASSPRGQATGELFF. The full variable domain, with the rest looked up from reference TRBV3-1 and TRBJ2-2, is DTAVSQTPKYLVTQMGNDKSIKCEQNLGHDTMYWYKQDSKKFLKIMFSYNNKELIINETVPNRFSPKSPDKAHLNLHINSLELGDSAVYFCASSPRGQATGELFFGEGSRLTVL.

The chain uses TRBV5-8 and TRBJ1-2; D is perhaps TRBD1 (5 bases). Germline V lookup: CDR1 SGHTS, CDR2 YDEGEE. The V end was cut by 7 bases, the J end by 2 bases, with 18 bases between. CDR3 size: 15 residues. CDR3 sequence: CASLSGRGTNYGYTF. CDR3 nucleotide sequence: TGTGCCAGCTTATCCGGGAGGGGAACGAACTATGGCTACACCTTC.

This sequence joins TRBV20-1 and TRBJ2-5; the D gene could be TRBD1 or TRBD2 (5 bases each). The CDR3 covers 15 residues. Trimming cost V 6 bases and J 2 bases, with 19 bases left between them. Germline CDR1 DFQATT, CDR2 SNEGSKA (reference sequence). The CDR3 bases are TGCAGTGCCCGAGGGGACCTAATATTACAAGAGACCCAGTACTTC. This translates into CSARGDLILQETQYF.